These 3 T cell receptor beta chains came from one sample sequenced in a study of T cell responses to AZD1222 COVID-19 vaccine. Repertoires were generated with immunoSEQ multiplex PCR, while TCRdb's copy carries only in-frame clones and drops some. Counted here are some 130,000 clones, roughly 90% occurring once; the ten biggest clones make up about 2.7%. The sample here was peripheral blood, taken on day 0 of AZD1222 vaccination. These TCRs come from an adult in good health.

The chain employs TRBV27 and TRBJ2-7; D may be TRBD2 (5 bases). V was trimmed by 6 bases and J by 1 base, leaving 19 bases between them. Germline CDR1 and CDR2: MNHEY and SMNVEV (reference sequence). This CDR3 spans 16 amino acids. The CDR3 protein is CASSARRSGPSYEQYF. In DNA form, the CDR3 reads TGTGCCAGCAGCGCTAGGAGGAGCGGACCATCCTACGAGCAGTACTTC.

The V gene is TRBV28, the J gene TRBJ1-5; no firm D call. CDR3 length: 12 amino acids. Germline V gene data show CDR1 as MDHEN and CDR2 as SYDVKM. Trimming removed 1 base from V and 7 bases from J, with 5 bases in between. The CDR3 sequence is CASSLLRQPQHF. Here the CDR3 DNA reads TGTGCCAGCAGTTTATTAAGACAGCCCCAGCATTTT.

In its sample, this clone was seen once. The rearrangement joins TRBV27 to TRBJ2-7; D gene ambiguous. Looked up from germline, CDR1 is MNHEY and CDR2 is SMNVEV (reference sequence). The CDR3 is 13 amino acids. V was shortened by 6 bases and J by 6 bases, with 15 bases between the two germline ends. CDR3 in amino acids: CASSPLESTEQYF. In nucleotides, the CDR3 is TGTGCCAGCAGCCCCCTTGAGTCAACCGAGCAGTACTTC.